These 2 T cell receptor beta chains were sequenced from one sample in a study of memory CD4+ T cells and cytomegalovirus serostatus. The sort gate was single viable CD3+CD4+CD8-CD45RO+ cells for memory CD4+ T cells. Data came from immunoSEQ multiplex PCR; TCRdb stores just in-frame clones and leaves some out. The profile shows fewer than 40,000 clones, around three quarters of them singletons. Sequencing used memory CD4+ T cells from blood. The receptor source for this set is an adult in good health and CMV-seropositive.

V is TRBV7-2 and J is TRBJ1-2; the match to TRBD1 covers 7 bases. Germline V CDR1 and CDR2: SGHTA, FQGNSA. V gave up 2 bases and J gave up 4 bases; unmatched junction bases: 7. This CDR3 has 15 amino acids. The CDR3 loop is CASSLSTGVGYGYTF. CDR3 sequence (DNA): TGTGCCAGCAGCTTAAGTACAGGGGTCGGCTATGGCTACACCTTC.

In this sample, this clone turned up a few times. The V gene is TRBV16, the J gene TRBJ2-3; D remains ambiguous. CDR1 and CDR2 (germline): KGHSY, FQNENV. CDR3 length: 15 residues. The V end was cut by 0 bases, the J end by 5 bases, with 12 bases between. CDR3 sequence: CASSQSKGWGDTQYF. The CDR3 DNA reads as TGTGCCAGCAGCCAATCCAAGGGCTGGGGAGATACGCAGTATTTT.